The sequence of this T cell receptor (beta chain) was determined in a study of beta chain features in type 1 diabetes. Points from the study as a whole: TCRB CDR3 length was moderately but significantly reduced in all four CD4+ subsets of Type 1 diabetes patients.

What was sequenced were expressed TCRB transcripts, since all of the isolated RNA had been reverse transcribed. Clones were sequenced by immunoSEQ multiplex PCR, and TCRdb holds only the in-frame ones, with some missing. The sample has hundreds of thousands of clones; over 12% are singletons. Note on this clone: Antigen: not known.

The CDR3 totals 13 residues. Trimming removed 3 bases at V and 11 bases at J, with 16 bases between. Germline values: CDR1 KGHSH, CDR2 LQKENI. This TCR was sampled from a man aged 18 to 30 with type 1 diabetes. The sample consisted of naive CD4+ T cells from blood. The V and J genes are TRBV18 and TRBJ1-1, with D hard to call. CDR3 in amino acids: CASSPAQTLRAFF. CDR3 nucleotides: TGTGCCAGCTCACCTGCCCAGACCCTGCGGGCTTTCTTT.